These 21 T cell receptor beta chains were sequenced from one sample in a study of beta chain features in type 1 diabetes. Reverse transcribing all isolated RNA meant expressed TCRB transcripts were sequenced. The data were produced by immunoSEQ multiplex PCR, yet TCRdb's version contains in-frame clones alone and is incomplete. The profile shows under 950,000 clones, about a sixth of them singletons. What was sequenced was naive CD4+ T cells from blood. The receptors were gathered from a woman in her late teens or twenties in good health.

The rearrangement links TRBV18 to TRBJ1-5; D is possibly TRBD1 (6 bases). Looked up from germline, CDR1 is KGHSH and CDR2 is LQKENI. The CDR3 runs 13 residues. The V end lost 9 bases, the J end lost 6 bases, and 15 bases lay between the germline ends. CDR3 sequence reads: CASSDSDRQPQHF. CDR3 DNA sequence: TGTGCCAGTTCGGACAGCGATCGTCAGCCCCAGCATTTT.

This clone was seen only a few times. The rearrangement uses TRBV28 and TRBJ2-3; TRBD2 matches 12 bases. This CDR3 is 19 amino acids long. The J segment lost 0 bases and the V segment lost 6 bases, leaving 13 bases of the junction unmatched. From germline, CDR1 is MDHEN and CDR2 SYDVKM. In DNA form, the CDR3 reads TGTGCCAGCAGGGTCGCCGGACTAGCGGGACTAACTAGCACAGATACGCAGTATTTT. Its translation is CASRVAGLAGLTSTDTQYF.

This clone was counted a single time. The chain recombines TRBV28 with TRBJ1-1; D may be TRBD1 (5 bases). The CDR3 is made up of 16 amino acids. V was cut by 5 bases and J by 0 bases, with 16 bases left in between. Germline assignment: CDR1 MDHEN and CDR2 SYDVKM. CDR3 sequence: CASSVKFRVMNTEAFF. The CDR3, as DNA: TGTGCCAGCAGTGTGAAGTTCAGGGTTATGAACACTGAAGCTTTCTTT.

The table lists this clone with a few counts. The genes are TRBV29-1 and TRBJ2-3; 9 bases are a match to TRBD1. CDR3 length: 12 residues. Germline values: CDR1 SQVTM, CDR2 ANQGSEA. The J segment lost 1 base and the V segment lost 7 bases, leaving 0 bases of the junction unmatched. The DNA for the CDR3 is TGCAGCGGGGACAGGGGCACAGATACGCAGTATTTT. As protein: CSGDRGTDTQYF.

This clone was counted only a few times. The CDR3 region has the DNA TGTGCCAGCTCACCTACAGGAATAGAGACCCAGTACTTC. Residues: CASSPTGIETQYF. The rearrangement joins TRBV18 to TRBJ2-5; a possible D gene is TRBD1 (5 bases). The CDR3 has 13 residues. Trimming removed 3 bases at V and 4 bases at J, with 9 bases between. Per the germline V gene, CDR1 is KGHSH and CDR2 is LQKENI.

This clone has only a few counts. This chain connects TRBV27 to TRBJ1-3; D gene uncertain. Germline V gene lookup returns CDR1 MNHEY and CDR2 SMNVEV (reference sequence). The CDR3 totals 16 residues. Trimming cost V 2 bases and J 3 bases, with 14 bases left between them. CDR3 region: CASSLGLRSNGNTIYF. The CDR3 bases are TGTGCCAGCAGTTTAGGTCTCCGCTCGAATGGAAACACCATATATTTT.

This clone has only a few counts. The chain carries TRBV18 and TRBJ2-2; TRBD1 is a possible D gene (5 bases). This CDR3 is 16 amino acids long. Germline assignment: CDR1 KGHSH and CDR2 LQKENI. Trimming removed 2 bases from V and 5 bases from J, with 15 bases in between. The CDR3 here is CASSPRITGGTGELFF. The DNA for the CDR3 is TGTGCCAGCTCACCAAGGATTACAGGTGGAACCGGGGAGCTGTTTTTT.

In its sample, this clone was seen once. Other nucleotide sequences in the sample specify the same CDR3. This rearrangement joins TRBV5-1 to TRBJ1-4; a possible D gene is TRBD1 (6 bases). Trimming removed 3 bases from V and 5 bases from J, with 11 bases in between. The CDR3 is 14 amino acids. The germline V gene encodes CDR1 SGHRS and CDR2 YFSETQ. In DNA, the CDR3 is TGCGCCAGCAGCTCCGGACAGCCGAATGAAAAACTGTTTTTT. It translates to CASSSGQPNEKLFF. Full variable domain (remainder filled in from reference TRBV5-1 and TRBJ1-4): KAGVTQTPRYLIKTRGQQVTLSCSPISGHRSVSWYQQTPGQGLQFLFEYFSETQRNKGNFPGRFSGRQFSNSRSEMNVSTLELGDSALYLCASSSGQPNEKLFFGSGTQLSVL.

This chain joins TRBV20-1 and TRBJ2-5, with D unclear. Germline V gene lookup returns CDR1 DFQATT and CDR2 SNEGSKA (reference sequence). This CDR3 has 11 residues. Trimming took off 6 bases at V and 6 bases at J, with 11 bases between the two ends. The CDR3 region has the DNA TGCAGTGCCAATCGGCGGCAGACCCAGTACTTC. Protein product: CSANRRQTQYF.

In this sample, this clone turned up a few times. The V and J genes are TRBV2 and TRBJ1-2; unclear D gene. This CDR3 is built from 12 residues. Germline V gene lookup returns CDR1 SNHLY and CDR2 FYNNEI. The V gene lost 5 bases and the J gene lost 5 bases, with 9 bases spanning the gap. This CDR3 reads CASSTEIYGYTF. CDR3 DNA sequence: TGTGCCAGCAGTACAGAGATTTATGGCTACACCTTC.

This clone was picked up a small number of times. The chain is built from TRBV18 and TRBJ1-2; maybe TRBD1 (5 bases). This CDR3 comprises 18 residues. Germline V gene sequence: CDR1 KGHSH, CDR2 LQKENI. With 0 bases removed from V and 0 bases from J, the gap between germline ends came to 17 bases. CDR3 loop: CASSPPIHPGTANYGYTF. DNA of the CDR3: TGTGCCAGCTCACCACCAATTCATCCAGGGACGGCTAACTATGGCTACACCTTC.

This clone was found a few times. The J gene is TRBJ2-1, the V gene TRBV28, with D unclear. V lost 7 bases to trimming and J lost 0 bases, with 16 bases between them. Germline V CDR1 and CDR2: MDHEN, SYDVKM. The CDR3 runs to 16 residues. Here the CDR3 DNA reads TGTGCCAGCAAAGGTCTGCAGTCGAGCTCCTACAATGAGCAGTTCTTC. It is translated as CASKGLQSSSYNEQFF.

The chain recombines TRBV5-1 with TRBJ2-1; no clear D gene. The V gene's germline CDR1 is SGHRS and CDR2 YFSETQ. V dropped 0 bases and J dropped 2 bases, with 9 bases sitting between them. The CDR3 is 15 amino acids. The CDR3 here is CASSLALTAYNEQFF. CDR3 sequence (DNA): TGCGCCAGCAGCTTGGCCCTTACAGCCTACAATGAGCAGTTCTTC.

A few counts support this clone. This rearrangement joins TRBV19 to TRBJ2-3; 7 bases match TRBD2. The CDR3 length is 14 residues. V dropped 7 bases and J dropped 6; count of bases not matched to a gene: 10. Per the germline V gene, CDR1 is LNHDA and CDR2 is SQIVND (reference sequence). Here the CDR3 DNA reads TGTGCCAGTAAGGCCCAGGCGGGAGCGGATACGCAGTATTTT. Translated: CASKAQAGADTQYF.

The CDR3 nucleotides read TGCAGCGTTGTGTTTGGGACAGGGATAAAGGGCACTGAAGCTTTCTTT. As protein: CSVVFGTGIKGTEAFF. This sequence joins TRBV29-1 and TRBJ1-1; TRBD1 matches 9 bases. Germline loops: CDR1 SQVTM, CDR2 ANQGSEA. With 4 bases clipped from V and 4 bases from J, the junction kept 13 bases outside the gene matches. The CDR3 spans 16 residues.

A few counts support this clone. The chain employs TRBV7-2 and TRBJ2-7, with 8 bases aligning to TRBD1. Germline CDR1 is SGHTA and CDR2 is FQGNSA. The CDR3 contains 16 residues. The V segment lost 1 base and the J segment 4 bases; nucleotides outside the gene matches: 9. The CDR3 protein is CASSLEAGGFGYEQYF. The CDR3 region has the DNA TGTGCCAGCAGCTTAGAGGCAGGGGGCTTCGGGTACGAGCAGTACTTC.

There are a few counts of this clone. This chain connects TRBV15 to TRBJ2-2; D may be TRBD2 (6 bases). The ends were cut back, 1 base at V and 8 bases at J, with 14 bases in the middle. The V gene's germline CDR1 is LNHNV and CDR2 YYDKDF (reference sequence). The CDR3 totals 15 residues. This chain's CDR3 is CATSRAETAGGELFF. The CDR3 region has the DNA TGTGCCACCAGCAGAGCCGAGACGGCGGGGGGGGAGCTGTTTTTT.

The DNA of the CDR3 is TGCGCCAGCATGAGTGCTAGCGGCACCTCTGGGGCCAACGTCCTGACTTTC. Translating gives CASMSASGTSGANVLTF. This chain connects TRBV5-1 to TRBJ2-6, with TRBD2 matching 7 bases. V dropped 6 bases and J dropped 0; count of bases not matched to a gene: 9. CDR1 and CDR2 (germline): SGHRS, YFSETQ. CDR3 length equals 17 residues.

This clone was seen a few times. The CDR3 DNA reads as TGTGCCAGCAGCAACCCAGGGGGCGCGGAGTACGAGCAGTACTTC. This sequence encodes CASSNPGGAEYEQYF. The J gene is TRBJ2-7, the V gene TRBV5-4, with TRBD1 matching over 8 bases. The CDR3 covers 15 residues. CDR1 and CDR2 from the germline V gene are SGHNT and YYREEE (reference sequence). After removal of 4 bases from V and 4 bases from J, the junction contained 10 bases not matched to a gene.

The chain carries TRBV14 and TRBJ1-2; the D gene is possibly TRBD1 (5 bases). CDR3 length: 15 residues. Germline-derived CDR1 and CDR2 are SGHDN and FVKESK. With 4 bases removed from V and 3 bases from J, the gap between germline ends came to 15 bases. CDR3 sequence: CASSRTTIGDYGYTF. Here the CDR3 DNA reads TGTGCCAGCAGCCGGACAACCATTGGGGACTATGGCTACACCTTC.

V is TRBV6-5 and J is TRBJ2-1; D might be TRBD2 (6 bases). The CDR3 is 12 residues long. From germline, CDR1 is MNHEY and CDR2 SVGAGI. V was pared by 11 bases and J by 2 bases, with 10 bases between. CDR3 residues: CAAQRAYNEQFF. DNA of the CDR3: TGTGCCGCCCAGCGGGCCTACAATGAGCAGTTCTTC.